These 19 T cell receptor beta chains came from one sample sequenced in a study of pediatric ulcerative colitis. The repertoire was sequenced with immunoSEQ multiplex PCR; TCRdb's copy has only in-frame clones and lacks some. Of approximately 32,000 clones detected, roughly 86% appear once; the ten largest clones hold roughly 4.3%. The sequenced material came from blood. The receptors shown here come from a boy between 10 and 17 years old with severe ulcerative colitis.

The chain links TRBV7-6 to TRBJ2-7, with D possibly being TRBD1 (6 bases). V lost 1 base to trimming and J lost 5 bases, with 12 bases between them. CDR1 is SGHVS, CDR2 FNYEAQ, per germline. The CDR3 loop spans 14 amino acids. CDR3 coding DNA: TGTGCCAGCAGCTTAGGTCACAGGGTAGACGAGCAGTACTTC. Its protein is CASSLGHRVDEQYF.

V gene TRBV10-3 combines with J gene TRBJ2-1, with 9 positions matching TRBD2. This CDR3 contains 17 residues. CDR1 and CDR2 from the germline V gene are ENHRY and SYGVKD. V lost 8 bases, J lost 1 base, and 12 bases stayed unmatched. CDR3 region: CAIREVAGGPSYNEQFF. The CDR3 DNA is TGTGCCATCCGGGAGGTGGCGGGGGGGCCGTCCTACAATGAGCAGTTCTTC.

The chain couples TRBV9 to TRBJ1-2, with D possibly matching TRBD1 (5 bases). Germline V CDR1 and CDR2: SGDLS, YYNGEE. The V end was cut by 4 bases, the J end by 6 bases, with 19 bases between. CDR3 length: 15 amino acids. CDR3 in DNA: TGTGCCAGCAGCCCTCAGGGCCCCCTGTTGGATGGCTACACCTTC. Residues: CASSPQGPLLDGYTF.

V is TRBV13 and J is TRBJ2-2, with a weak D call TRBD2 (6 bases). Germline values: CDR1 PRHDT, CDR2 FYEKMQ (reference sequence). This CDR3 has 14 amino acids. V was pared by 2 bases and J by 7 bases, with 11 bases between. DNA of the CDR3: TGTGCCAGCAGCTTAACCCCGGACTACGGGGAGCTGTTTTTT. Protein product: CASSLTPDYGELFF.

This sequence joins TRBV4-1 and TRBJ1-1; TRBD1 is a possible D gene (6 bases). The CDR3 covers 12 residues. The germline gives CDR1 MGHRA, CDR2 YSYEKL. The DNA for the CDR3 is TGCGCAGCCTCCGGAGGGGGGACTGAAGCTTTCTTT. Its translation: CAASGGGTEAFF.

The V gene is TRBV5-1, the J gene TRBJ1-4, with no clear D. There are 14 residues in the CDR3. From germline, CDR1 is SGHRS and CDR2 YFSETQ. V dropped 2 bases and J dropped 6 bases, with 11 bases sitting between them. CDR3 amino acids: CASSFRGLDEKLFF. The CDR3 bases are TGCGCCAGCAGCTTCCGAGGATTAGATGAAAAACTGTTTTTT.

This rearrangement joins TRBV5-4 to TRBJ2-1; the match to TRBD2 covers 10 bases. This CDR3 has 15 residues. CDR1 and CDR2 from the germline V gene are SGHNT and YYREEE (reference sequence). Trimming at V came to 0 bases and at J to 9 bases, leaving 6 bases not matched to a gene. The CDR3 coding sequence is TGTGCCAGCAGCTTGGAAAGCGGGGGGGCGGGTGAGCAGTTCTTC. Its protein product is CASSLESGGAGEQFF.

This chain connects TRBV6-5 to TRBJ1-1; D may be TRBD1 (5 bases). Per the germline V gene, CDR1 is MNHEY and CDR2 is SVGAGI. Trimming cost V 2 bases and J 6 bases, with 13 bases left between them. The CDR3 sequence is 14 residues long. CDR3: CASSYHGGGAEAFF. CDR3 sequence (DNA): TGTGCCAGCAGTTACCACGGGGGTGGGGCTGAAGCTTTCTTT.

The V gene is TRBV7-2, the J gene TRBJ2-3; a possible D gene is TRBD2 (5 bases). Per germline, CDR1 SGHTA and CDR2 FQGNSA. This CDR3 is 13 amino acids long. V lost 3 bases, J lost 4 bases, and 8 bases lay in between. The CDR3 region is CASSFSEADTQYF. The CDR3, as DNA: TGTGCCAGCAGCTTTAGCGAGGCAGATACGCAGTATTTT.

This clone showed up just a few times. This rearrangement joins TRBV5-4 to TRBJ1-2; D ambiguous. This CDR3 comprises 15 residues. V shed 6 bases and J shed 3 bases, with 18 bases lying between them. Germline-derived CDR1 and CDR2 are SGHNT and YYREEE (reference sequence). The DNA for the CDR3 is TGTGCCAGCACCCGGACGGGCAGCGGGGACTATGGCTACACCTTC. Its protein is CASTRTGSGDYGYTF.

On this clone itself: Germline and junction disagree at one end, which may indicate a read error. The chain combines TRBV19 with TRBJ2-2; TRBD1 is a possible D gene (6 bases). Germline V lookup: CDR1 LNHDA, CDR2 SQIVND (reference sequence). The CDR3 is 15 amino acids. The CDR3 sequence is CASSLEQGAGRGAVF. DNA for the CDR3: TGTGCCAGTAGCCTTGAACAGGGTGCGGGTCGGGGAGCTGTTTTT.

V usage is TRBV9 and J usage is TRBJ1-1, with a tentative D call TRBD1 (6 bases). V was cut by 0 bases and J by 0 bases, with 12 bases left in between. Germline CDR1 SGDLS, CDR2 YYNGEE. This CDR3 contains 16 residues. CDR3 protein: CASSVVGGKMNTEAFF. The CDR3 nucleotides read TGTGCCAGCAGCGTAGTAGGGGGTAAGATGAACACTGAAGCTTTCTTT.

The rearrangement links TRBV6-5 to TRBJ1-1; no clear D. The V and J ends lost 6 bases and 8 bases respectively, with 16 bases between them. Germline CDR1 is MNHEY and CDR2 is SVGAGI. The CDR3 runs 13 residues. The CDR3 protein is CASSPGEGGEAFF. CDR3 nucleotide sequence: TGTGCCAGCAGCCCTGGTGAGGGCGGGGAAGCTTTCTTT.

This clone was recorded a few times. V and J are TRBV2 and TRBJ1-2; D ambiguous. Germline lookup yields CDR1 SNHLY and CDR2 FYNNEI. Trimming left V 4 bases short and J 9 bases short, with 9 bases between. The CDR3 covers 11 residues. CDR3 amino acids: CASSVLESYTF. CDR3 in DNA: TGTGCCAGCAGTGTACTGGAAAGCTACACCTTC.

This clone has just a few counts. The V call is TRBV27, the J call TRBJ1-2; D is unresolved. Germline CDR1 reads MNHEY; CDR2 reads SMNVEV (reference sequence). The CDR3 runs to 11 residues. The ends were cut back, 4 bases at V and 6 bases at J, with 6 bases in the middle. The CDR3 here is CASSSFHGYTF. In DNA form, the CDR3 reads TGTGCCAGCAGTTCGTTCCATGGCTACACCTTC.

The chain is built from TRBV25-1 and TRBJ1-4, with 9 nucleotides matching TRBD1. The CDR3 loop spans 17 amino acids. Trimming at V came to 3 bases and at J to 7 bases, leaving 12 bases not matched to a gene. CDR1 is MGHDK and CDR2 is SYGVNS in the germline V gene. CDR3 sequence: CASSDPRQGGNGEKLFF. CDR3 sequence (DNA): TGTGCCAGCAGTGATCCGAGACAGGGGGGTAACGGTGAAAAACTGTTTTTT.

The rearrangement links TRBV27 to TRBJ1-1, with D uncertain. Trimming stripped 6 bases from V and 4 bases from J, with 12 bases between. Germline loops: CDR1 MNHEY, CDR2 SMNVEV (reference sequence). The CDR3 length is 13 residues. The CDR3 sequence is CASRVGTFTEAFF. Written as DNA, the CDR3 is TGTGCCAGCAGGGTGGGCACTTTCACTGAAGCTTTCTTT.

The rearrangement links TRBV19 to TRBJ2-1; 12 bases align to TRBD2. V lost 8 bases to trimming and J lost 0 bases; unmatched junction nucleotides: 11. The CDR3 is made up of 18 amino acids. Germline V gene lookup returns CDR1 LNHDA and CDR2 SQIVND (reference sequence). The CDR3 bases are TGTGCCAGTGGTACCGGGACTAGCGGGTGGATCTCCTACAATGAGCAGTTCTTC. This translates into CASGTGTSGWISYNEQFF. The full variable domain, in which reference TRBV19 and TRBJ2-1 provide the parts outside the CDR3, is DGGITQSPKYLFRKEGQNVTLSCEQNLNHDAMYWYRQDPGQGLRLIYYSQIVNDFQKGDIAEGYSVSREKKESFPLTVTSAQKNPTAFYLCASGTGTSGWISYNEQFFGPGTRLTVL.

This clone was detected only a few times. The rearrangement links TRBV5-1 to TRBJ2-1; no reliable D call. The CDR3 length is 13 residues. Germline CDR1 is SGHRS and CDR2 is YFSETQ. Trimming removed 4 bases at V and 3 bases at J, with 8 bases between. The CDR3 nucleotides read TGCGCCAGCAGCAGAGGAAGCTACAATGAGCAGTTCTTC. It yields the protein CASSRGSYNEQFF. The variable domain in full, completed from reference TRBV5-1 and TRBJ2-1, reads KAGVTQTPRYLIKTRGQQVTLSCSPISGHRSVSWYQQTPGQGLQFLFEYFSETQRNKGNFPGRFSGRQFSNSRSEMNVSTLELGDSALYLCASSRGSYNEQFFGPGTRLTVL.